The sequence of this T cell receptor beta chain was determined in a study of siplizumab effects on memory and regulatory T cells. This clone has only one observation. The antigen is not known. Assaying covered about 99,000 TCR templates per sample. Data came from immunoSEQ multiplex PCR; TCRdb stores just in-frame clones and leaves some out. This sample carries some 97,000 clones, 94% of them seen once, and the ten largest clones take about 0.6%. Study-wide results and caveats: Solely a minor proportion of alloreactive clones could be assigned to unstimulated subsets. About 75-97% of proliferating CD4+ or CD8+ clones had no assignable naive or memory phenotype.

The clonotype was recovered from a human donor in good health. Specimen: Tregs sorted from blood.

The CDR3, as DNA: TGCGCCAGCAGGAACGCTGCAACTAATGAAAAACTGTTTTTT. Its protein product is CASRNAATNEKLFF. This chain links TRBV5-1 with TRBJ1-4; D remains ambiguous. Germline lookup yields CDR1 SGHRS and CDR2 YFSETQ. This CDR3 has 14 residues. The germline V and J ends were trimmed by 5 bases and 0 bases, with 8 bases remaining between them.